This T cell receptor beta chain was found in a study of vaccination and CD4 T cells after COVID-19. Study details: Convalescent patients gave post-COVID blood a median approximately 100 days post-diagnosis, range 35 to 161. Each of the control cultures got a CEFX pool, an HIV-1 Nef pool, or no peptide.

The Oncomine TCR Beta short-read assay sequenced DNA from cultured CD4+ T cells. TCRdb passed the PCR reads through MiXCR, listing each CDR3 protein once. The sample records around 12,000 distinct CDR3 sequences, roughly 58% being singletons. Concerning this clonotype itself: The antigen is unknown.

With 0 bases removed from V and 3 bases from J, the gap between germline ends came to 8 bases. The CDR3 spans 14 residues. The germline V gene encodes CDR1 SGHAT and CDR2 FQNNGV. Treatment defined: roughly 11-day PBMC culture with coronavirus spike peptide pools or control peptides (ViraFEST assay). Culture of about 1.8 million PBMCs per well took place with roughly 10 IU/ml IL-2 and about 10 ug/ml peptide pools. This sequence was found in a human donor who had recovered from COVID-19. The sample comprised CD4+ T cells from blood, cultured in vitro. The chain couples TRBV11-2 to TRBJ1-1; D unresolved. CDR3 bases: TGTGCCAGCAGCTTAGACGGCGGGCACACTGAAGCTTTCTTT. This sequence encodes CASSLDGGHTEAFF.